One and the same sample provided the 18 T cell receptor beta chains below, sequenced in a study of T-cell memory formation after mild COVID-19. TCRdb re-called the 5' RACE reads through MiXCR, storing one row per CDR3 protein. The data contain some 160,000 distinct CDR3 sequences, approximately 13% of them singletons. The material sequenced was PBMCs or a T cell subset sorted from them (not recorded which). The receptor set was obtained from a man younger than 35 who had mild COVID-19 (a few samples of this study predate the infection). Cell type and time point are not known.

This clonotype was counted a few times. V usage is TRBV6-5 and J usage is TRBJ2-3; 8 bases are a match to TRBD2. Trimming removed 6 bases from V and 1 base from J; junction bases left unmatched: 3. Germline CDR1 is MNHEY and CDR2 is SVGAGI. This CDR3 comprises 14 residues. The CDR3: CASRIGGGTDTQYF. The CDR3 coding sequence is TGTGCCAGCAGAATCGGGGGGGGCACAGATACGCAGTATTTT.

The CDR3 DNA reads as TGCGCCAGCAGCTCCGGGACAGAGACCTACGAGCAGTACTTC. Translating it yields CASSSGTETYEQYF. The rearrangement uses TRBV5-1 and TRBJ2-7; the match to TRBD1 covers 7 bases. Germline CDR1 SGHRS, CDR2 YFSETQ. CDR3 length equals 14 residues. The V and J ends lost 3 bases and 2 bases, in that order; junction bases with no gene match: 5.

The genes are TRBV20-1 and TRBJ2-5, with D possibly being TRBD1 or TRBD2 (5 bases each). Trimming left V 2 bases short and J 2 bases short, with 12 bases between. This CDR3 is 14 amino acids long. Germline CDR1 reads DFQATT; CDR2 reads SNEGSKA (reference sequence). The CDR3 loop is CSARKPGPQETQYF. The CDR3, as DNA: TGCAGTGCTAGAAAGCCGGGGCCTCAAGAGACCCAGTACTTC.

The chain links TRBV15 to TRBJ2-4; D perhaps matches TRBD2 (6 bases). The germline CDR1 and CDR2 sequences are LNHNV and YYDKDF (reference sequence). The CDR3 runs to 14 residues. Trimming took 9 bases from V and 0 from J, leaving 12 bases between them. The CDR3 nucleotides are TGTGCCACTGGGACTTCTCTAGCCAAAAACATTCAGTACTTC. This encodes CATGTSLAKNIQYF.

The chain has TRBV7-2 and TRBJ2-1; D is perhaps TRBD1 or TRBD2 (5 bases each). Trimming left V 3 bases short and J 9 bases short, with 15 bases between. The CDR3 is made up of 14 amino acids. Germline CDR1 is SGHTA and CDR2 is FQGNSA. The chain's CDR3 is CASSLRGRESEQFF. The CDR3 DNA sequence: TGTGCCAGCAGCTTGAGGGGCAGGGAGAGTGAGCAGTTCTTC.

This clonotype was recorded at least ten times. The chain has TRBV20-1 and TRBJ1-2, with D perhaps matching TRBD1 (6 bases). The CDR3 is made up of 15 amino acids. Germline V gene lookup returns CDR1 DFQATT and CDR2 SNEGSKA (reference sequence). V lost 3 bases, J lost 4 bases, and 18 bases lay in between. The DNA of the CDR3 is TGCAGTGCTAGCTATACAGGGTCCGGGGGCTATGGCTACACCTTC. It yields the protein CSASYTGSGGYGYTF.

V gene TRBV7-2 combines with J gene TRBJ2-1, with TRBD1 matching over 9 bases. The CDR3 covers 15 residues. The germline CDR1 and CDR2 sequences are SGHTA and FQGNSA. V lost 4 bases, J lost 10 bases, and 11 bases stayed unmatched. As DNA, the CDR3 is TGTGCCAGCAGCTCCTCCGGGACAGGGCTGAGGGAGCAGTTCTTC. Its protein is CASSSSGTGLREQFF.

This clonotype was counted at least ten times. V and J are TRBV5-1 and TRBJ2-7; perhaps TRBD2 as D (5 bases). CDR3 length equals 13 residues. Germline CDR1 SGHRS, CDR2 YFSETQ. V lost 3 bases and J lost 5, with 12 bases in between. The CDR3 reads CASSSRPGNEQYV. CDR3 DNA sequence: TGCGCCAGCAGCTCCCGCCCCGGGAACGAGCAGTACGTC.

The CDR3 coding sequence is TGTGCCAGCAGCTTAGCTCTTTACAATGAGCAGTTCTTC. Residues: CASSLALYNEQFF. The chain joins TRBV11-2 to TRBJ2-1; D unclear. Trimming left V 1 base short and J 4 bases short, with 5 bases between. Germline CDR1 is SGHAT and CDR2 is FQNNGV. The CDR3 is made up of 13 amino acids. The full variable domain, in which reference TRBV11-2 and TRBJ2-1 provide the parts outside the CDR3, is EAGVAQSPRYKIIEKRQSVAFWCNPISGHATLYWYQQILGQGPKLLIQFQNNGVVDDSQLPKDRFSAERLKGVDSTLKIQPAKLEDSAVYLCASSLALYNEQFFGPGTRLTVL.

This clonotype was seen more than once but under ten times. The CDR3 loop is CASSSSGGAGNTIYF. DNA of the CDR3: TGTGCCAGCAGCTCCTCAGGAGGCGCTGGAAACACCATATATTTT. V usage is TRBV7-9 and J usage is TRBJ1-3, with D unclear. This CDR3 region has 15 residues. The V end lost 4 bases, the J end lost 2 bases, and 12 bases lay between the germline ends. Germline V lookup: CDR1 SEHNR, CDR2 FQNEAQ (reference sequence).

This clonotype has at least ten counts. This chain links TRBV27 with TRBJ2-5, with a tentative D call TRBD1 (6 bases). CDR1 is MNHEY and CDR2 is SMNVEV in the germline V gene (reference sequence). Trimming removed 3 bases at V and 5 bases at J, with 13 bases between. The CDR3 runs to 14 residues. CDR3 residues: CASSFAGAGETQYF. CDR3 coding DNA: TGTGCCAGCAGTTTTGCAGGGGCAGGCGAGACCCAGTACTTC.

This chain links TRBV2 with TRBJ1-1; perhaps TRBD1 as D (6 bases). CDR1 is SNHLY and CDR2 is FYNNEI in the germline V gene. The V and J ends lost 6 bases and 5 bases respectively, with 16 bases between them. The CDR3 has 14 amino acids. The chain's CDR3 is CASSVTQGVTEAFF. Written as DNA, the CDR3 is TGTGCCAGCAGCGTTACACAGGGAGTAACTGAAGCTTTCTTT.

This clonotype has ten or more counts. The chain links TRBV5-1 to TRBJ2-1; TRBD2 matches at 15 bases. Trimming at V came to 5 bases and at J to 1 base, leaving 4 bases not matched to a gene. This CDR3 is 17 amino acids long. Germline-derived CDR1 and CDR2 are SGHRS and YFSETQ. Here the CDR3 DNA reads TGCGCCAGCAGACGGACTAGCGGGGGGGTTTCCTACAATGAGCAGTTCTTC. Its translation: CASRRTSGGVSYNEQFF.

This clonotype was seen more than once but under ten times. The V call is TRBV14, the J call TRBJ1-4; D may be TRBD1 (5 bases). Germline lookup yields CDR1 SGHDN and CDR2 FVKESK. This CDR3 has 17 residues. V lost 3 bases to trimming and J lost 5 bases, with 19 bases between them. The CDR3 sequence is CASSHLGAVNSNEKLFF. CDR3 in DNA: TGTGCCAGCAGCCACCTAGGGGCAGTTAATTCCAATGAAAAACTGTTTTTT.

J is TRBJ1-5 and V is TRBV27; D is unclear. The V gene's germline CDR1 is MNHEY and CDR2 SMNVEV (reference sequence). With 6 bases removed from V and 4 bases from J, the gap between germline ends came to 16 bases. The CDR3 extends over 15 amino acids. The CDR3 coding sequence is TGTGCCAGCAGCGAGACGGCTATAAGGAATCAGCCCCAGCATTTT. Translated, it gives CASSETAIRNQPQHF.

The rearrangement links TRBV11-1 to TRBJ2-5; D is uncertain. CDR1 SGHAT and CDR2 FQDESV come from the germline V gene (reference sequence). V gave up 5 bases and J gave up 7 bases, with 14 bases separating them. The CDR3 has 13 residues. CDR3 coding DNA: TGTGCCAGCAGCCCAATTCCCTGGGGGACCCAGTACTTC. Amino acid sequence: CASSPIPWGTQYF.

This clonotype was observed a few times. The chain joins TRBV2 to TRBJ2-5; D is unresolved. The CDR3 runs 13 residues. Trimming cost V 8 bases and J 0 bases, with 10 bases left between them. Germline V CDR1 and CDR2: SNHLY, FYNNEI. The CDR3, as DNA: TGTGCCAGCCTACGGAGCTACCAAGAGACCCAGTACTTC. It translates to CASLRSYQETQYF.

This clonotype has only a few counts. V and J are TRBV12-3 or TRBV12-4 and TRBJ1-3; the D is unclear. V shed 3 bases and J shed 3 bases, with 12 bases lying between them. This CDR3 contains 15 residues. CDR3 in amino acids: CASSFRESYGNTIYF. CDR3 DNA sequence: TGTGCCAGCAGTTTCCGGGAGTCTTATGGAAACACCATATATTTT.